These 8 T cell receptor beta chains came from one sample sequenced in a study of identical twins. MiXCR was run by TCRdb on the 5' RACE reads, yielding one entry per CDR3 protein. This table has approximately 700,000 distinct CDR3 sequences, around a sixth appearing once. The same sample was also used in a study of T cells expressing NK-cell markers.

Sequenced material: PBMCs. All receptors derive from a woman under 30 in good health.

This chain uses TRBV11-1 with TRBJ2-1; 9 bases match TRBD1. The germline V gene has CDR1 SGHAT and CDR2 FQDESV (reference sequence). V gave up 5 bases and J gave up 5 bases; unmatched junction bases: 16. The CDR3 has 18 amino acids. The CDR3 DNA is TGTGCCAGCAGCCAAATCCCCCCCGGGACAGGGAATAACAATGAGCAGTTCTTC. Translated, it gives CASSQIPPGTGNNNEQFF. Based on the CDR3 plus reference TRBV11-1 and TRBJ2-1, the full variable domain is EAEVAQSPRYKITEKSQAVAFWCDPISGHATLYWYRQILGQGPELLVQFQDESVVDDSQLPKDRFSAERLKGVDSTLKIQPAELGDSAMYLCASSQIPPGTGNNNEQFFGPGTRLTVL.

The CDR3 DNA is TGTGCCAGCAGCTATCGGGACAGCGATAGCTATGGCTACACCTTC. Its translation is CASSYRDSDSYGYTF. The rearrangement links TRBV11-2 to TRBJ1-2; 7 bases match TRBD1. Germline V lookup: CDR1 SGHAT, CDR2 FQNNGV. The CDR3 consists of 15 residues. V dropped 4 bases and J dropped 4; count of bases not matched to a gene: 9.

In its sample, this clonotype was seen a few times. The rearrangement links TRBV7-9 to TRBJ1-2; the D is unclear. The CDR3 loop spans 12 amino acids. Germline CDR1 reads SEHNR; CDR2 reads FQNEAQ (reference sequence). V was pared by 4 bases and J by 3 bases, with 6 bases between. The CDR3 nucleotides read TGTGCCAGCAGCTCCCTACACTATGGCTACACCTTC. Translated: CASSSLHYGYTF.

This clonotype was seen a few times. The rearrangement uses TRBV3-1 and TRBJ2-3; D gene ambiguous. V gave up 1 base and J gave up 11 bases, with 13 bases separating them. CDR1 and CDR2 from the germline V gene are LGHDT and YNNKEL (reference sequence). The CDR3 spans 13 residues. CDR3 DNA: TGTGCCAGCAGCCAAGGGGGTTCCGGGTTGCAGTATTTT. This translates into CASSQGGSGLQYF.

This clonotype turned up a few times. The V and J genes are TRBV9 and TRBJ1-2; a possible D gene is TRBD1 (5 bases). CDR1 is SGDLS and CDR2 is YYNGEE in the germline V gene. The ends were cut back, 5 bases at V and 4 bases at J, with 12 bases in the middle. This CDR3 is 13 amino acids long. The CDR3 loop is CASRTEDGYGYTF. CDR3 sequence (DNA): TGTGCCAGCAGGACAGAGGATGGCTATGGCTACACCTTC.

This clonotype was seen many times. The gene calls are TRBV25-1 and TRBJ1-6, with D perhaps TRBD1 (5 bases). Germline V gene lookup returns CDR1 MGHDK and CDR2 SYGVNS. The CDR3 loop spans 15 amino acids. The V end was cut by 3 bases, the J end by 7 bases, with 13 bases between. The CDR3 loop reads CASSESGYWNSPLHF. In DNA form, the CDR3 reads TGTGCCAGCAGTGAGTCAGGGTATTGGAATTCACCCCTCCACTTT.

In its sample, this clonotype was seen many times. Germline is not matched at one junction end, which may reflect a read error. The CDR3 protein is CASSLGLQETQYF. CDR3 bases: TGTGCCAGCAGCTTAGGGCTACAAGAGACCCAGTACTTC. This rearrangement joins TRBV5-1 to TRBJ2-5, with D unclear. CDR1 and CDR2 from the germline V gene are SGHRS and YFSETQ. The CDR3 is 13 residues long.

The chain recombines TRBV27 with TRBJ1-2, with a tentative D call TRBD1 (5 bases). The CDR3 spans 15 residues. With 2 bases removed from V and 4 bases from J, the gap between germline ends came to 14 bases. The germline CDR1 and CDR2 sequences are MNHEY and SMNVEV (reference sequence). CDR3 loop: CASSLSGGSTYGYTF. As DNA, the CDR3 is TGTGCCAGCAGTTTAAGTGGGGGAAGTACCTATGGCTACACCTTC.